Listed below are T cell receptor beta chains from one sample, sequenced in a study of T cells in Graves' hyperthyroidism and ophthalmopathy. One entry per CDR3 protein, called by TCRdb with MiXCR from the multiplex PCR reads. The sample consists of roughly 380,000 distinct CDR3 sequences, about 20% of them appearing once. The specimen was blood. The receptors come from a woman younger than 35 with Graves' hyperthyroidism. Each CDR3 is given with its conserved first and last residue. The D gene is left open where the match is weak. Where a row states a size, it is once, few, many or the class of an expanded clone; other rows omit it.

D gene: NA; V gene: TRBV15; J gene: TRBJ1-2; clone size: NA; CDR3 DNA: TGTGCCACCAGCAGAGATAGCGTCCTGGGAGGCACTAACTATGGCTACACCTTC; CDR3 protein: CATSRDSVLGGTNYGYTF
D gene: NA; V gene: TRBV20-1; J gene: TRBJ1-1; clone size: many; CDR3 DNA: TGCAGTGCTAGGACAGGGAACACTGAAGCTTTCTTT; CDR3 protein: CSARTGNTEAFF
D gene: NA; V gene: TRBV7-6; J gene: TRBJ1-3; clone size: many; CDR3 DNA: TGTGCCAGCAGCTTAGCGGGAGGGTTGGGGAACACCATATATTTT; CDR3 protein: CASSLAGGLGNTIYF
D gene: NA; V gene: TRBV12-3/TRBV12-4; J gene: TRBJ2-7; clone size: NA; CDR3 DNA: TGTGCCAGCAGTTCGGAAAGGTACGAGCAGTACTTC; CDR3 protein: CASSSERYEQYF
D gene: NA; V gene: TRBV7-8; J gene: TRBJ2-5; clone size: few; CDR3 DNA: TGTGCCAGCACCCCTGGGGGGGCAAGTCCAGAGACCCAGTACTTC; CDR3 protein: CASTPGGASPETQYF
D gene: TRBD1; V gene: TRBV12-3/TRBV12-4; J gene: TRBJ1-2; clone size: NA; CDR3 DNA: TGTGCCAGCAGTCTCGACAGGGGTCGATCCGGCTACACCTTC; CDR3 protein: CASSLDRGRSGYTF
D gene: NA; V gene: TRBV11-1; J gene: TRBJ1-3; clone size: many; CDR3 DNA: TGTGCCAGCAGCCGCGACAGGATAACTTCTGGAAACACCATATATTTT; CDR3 protein: CASSRDRITSGNTIYF
D gene: TRBD1; V gene: TRBV11-1; J gene: TRBJ2-5; clone size: NA; CDR3 DNA: TGTGCCAGCAGCTTAGGGTTAGACAGGGGGTTCCAAGAGACCCAGTACTTC; CDR3 protein: CASSLGLDRGFQETQYF
D gene: TRBD1; V gene: TRBV18; J gene: TRBJ1-1; clone size: NA; CDR3 DNA: TGTGCCAGCTCACCCCGGACAGGGGGCGCCCTAAACACTGAAGCTTTCTTT; CDR3 protein: CASSPRTGGALNTEAFF
D gene: NA; V gene: TRBV2; J gene: TRBJ1-6; clone size: few; CDR3 DNA: TGTGCCAGCAGTGACAGGGCTCTCAGGTCCTATAATTCACCCCTCCACTTT; CDR3 protein: CASSDRALRSYNSPLHF
D gene: TRBD2; V gene: TRBV2; J gene: TRBJ2-7; clone size: once; CDR3 DNA: TGTGCCAGCAGAGAAGGACTAGCGGATTCCTACGAGCAGTACTTC; CDR3 protein: CASREGLADSYEQYF
D gene: TRBD2; V gene: TRBV12-3/TRBV12-4; J gene: TRBJ2-7; clone size: NA; CDR3 DNA: TGTGCCAGCAGTTTCCCTAGCGGGAGGGTCGAGCAGTACTTC; CDR3 protein: CASSFPSGRVEQYF
D gene: NA; V gene: TRBV4-1; J gene: TRBJ1-1; clone size: many; CDR3 DNA: TGCGCCAGCAGCCAAGCCCCTCCCCAGGTTAGAAGCACTGAAGCTTTCTTT; CDR3 protein: CASSQAPPQVRSTEAFF
D gene: NA; V gene: TRBV11-1; J gene: TRBJ1-6; clone size: many; CDR3 DNA: TGTGCCAGCAGCTTGAGGGGGGTTCCTTCACCCCTCCACTTT; CDR3 protein: CASSLRGVPSPLHF
D gene: TRBD2; V gene: TRBV4-1; J gene: TRBJ2-7; clone size: few; CDR3 DNA: TGCGCCAGCAGCTCACGGACTAGCGGAATTGCCTACGAGCAGTACTTC; CDR3 protein: CASSSRTSGIAYEQYF
D gene: NA; V gene: TRBV20-1; J gene: TRBJ2-6; clone size: many; CDR3 DNA: TGCAGTCCTACCAGAGCTGGGGCCAACGTCCTGACTTTC; CDR3 protein: CSPTRAGANVLTF
D gene: TRBD2; V gene: TRBV6-5; J gene: TRBJ2-7; clone size: many; CDR3 DNA: TGTGCCAGCAGTCTGACTAGCGAGTCCTACGAGCAGTACTTC; CDR3 protein: CASSLTSESYEQYF
D gene: TRBD2; V gene: TRBV4-1; J gene: TRBJ2-5; clone size: many; CDR3 DNA: TGCGCCAGCAGCCACCCCGGGGAGGGGCAGGAGACCCAGTACTTC; CDR3 protein: CASSHPGEGQETQYF
D gene: NA; V gene: TRBV7-8; J gene: TRBJ1-5; clone size: many; CDR3 DNA: TGTGCCAGCAGCTGGGTTGAGGGGCCCTTAATAAGCAATCAGCCCCAGCATTTT; CDR3 protein: CASSWVEGPLISNQPQHF
D gene: NA; V gene: TRBV9; J gene: TRBJ1-5; clone size: many; CDR3 DNA: TGTGCCAGCAGCGTAGACGAGCTTCTTAATCAGCCCCAGCATTTT; CDR3 protein: CASSVDELLNQPQHF
D gene: NA; V gene: TRBV29-1; J gene: TRBJ2-7; clone size: many; CDR3 DNA: TGCAGCGTTTCCGACCGGGAACCCTACGAGCAGTACTTC; CDR3 protein: CSVSDREPYEQYF
D gene: NA; V gene: TRBV5-4; J gene: TRBJ2-5; clone size: NA; CDR3 DNA: TGTGCCAGCAGCTTGGGGAGCCAGCGAGAGACCCAGTACTTC; CDR3 protein: CASSLGSQRETQYF
D gene: NA; V gene: TRBV2; J gene: TRBJ2-7; clone size: many; CDR3 DNA: TGTGCCAGCAGAGTGTCCGAGCAGTACTTC; CDR3 protein: CASRVSEQYF
D gene: NA; V gene: TRBV12-3/TRBV12-4; J gene: TRBJ1-2; clone size: many; CDR3 DNA: TGTGCCAGTACGTGGGGGGGGCCCTATGGCTACACCTTC; CDR3 protein: CASTWGGPYGYTF
D gene: TRBD1; V gene: TRBV5-1; J gene: TRBJ1-2; clone size: many; CDR3 DNA: TGCGCCAGCAGCTTGGCCGGGACAGCTTCTGGCTATGGCTACACCTTC; CDR3 protein: CASSLAGTASGYGYTF
D gene: TRBD2; V gene: TRBV11-2; J gene: TRBJ2-3; clone size: few; CDR3 DNA: TGTGCCAGCAGCTTAGTCTCGGCTAGCGGGGGGTTTCGCACAGATACGCAGTATTTT; CDR3 protein: CASSLVSASGGFRTDTQYF
D gene: NA; V gene: TRBV18; J gene: TRBJ1-1; clone size: NA; CDR3 DNA: TGTGCCAGCTCACCACCGGGGGTAACTGAAGCTTTCTTT; CDR3 protein: CASSPPGVTEAFF
D gene: NA; V gene: TRBV12-3/TRBV12-4; J gene: TRBJ2-3; clone size: NA; CDR3 DNA: TGTGCCAGCAGTTTAGTTGGAGATACGCAGTATTTT; CDR3 protein: CASSLVGDTQYF
D gene: NA; V gene: TRBV4-1; J gene: TRBJ2-7; clone size: many; CDR3 DNA: TGCGCCAGCAGCCCCCCCGGTGGGGGAACTAAAAAATACGAGCAGTACTTC; CDR3 protein: CASSPPGGGTKKYEQYF
D gene: TRBD1; V gene: TRBV20-1; J gene: TRBJ2-2; clone size: NA; CDR3 DNA: TGCAGTGCCCGTCCCGGGACAGGGACGTCCGGGGAGCTGTTTTTT; CDR3 protein: CSARPGTGTSGELFF
D gene: TRBD2; V gene: TRBV6-1; J gene: TRBJ2-7; clone size: NA; CDR3 DNA: TGTGCCAGCAGGGGACTAGCGGGAGCCAACGAGCAGTACTTC; CDR3 protein: CASRGLAGANEQYF
D gene: TRBD1; V gene: TRBV20-1; J gene: TRBJ1-2; clone size: many; CDR3 DNA: TGCAGTGCAACTCACAGGGGTGGCTATGGCTACACCTTC; CDR3 protein: CSATHRGGYGYTF
D gene: TRBD2; V gene: TRBV3-1; J gene: TRBJ2-3; clone size: many; CDR3 DNA: TGTGCCAGTAGCAGCGGGGGGAGCACAGATACGCAGTATTTT; CDR3 protein: CASSSGGSTDTQYF
D gene: NA; V gene: TRBV2; J gene: TRBJ1-1; clone size: many; CDR3 DNA: TGTGCCAGCAGTGATACAGGGAGGTTCACTGAAGCTTTCTTT; CDR3 protein: CASSDTGRFTEAFF
D gene: NA; V gene: TRBV19; J gene: TRBJ1-1; clone size: NA; CDR3 DNA: TGTGCCAGTAGCGTCAGGGGAAGTGAAGCTTTCTTT; CDR3 protein: CASSVRGSEAFF
D gene: NA; V gene: TRBV29-1; J gene: TRBJ1-2; clone size: many; CDR3 DNA: TGCAGCGAAGGGACGCTTCCCGGGTATGGCTACACCTTC; CDR3 protein: CSEGTLPGYGYTF
D gene: NA; V gene: TRBV6-1; J gene: TRBJ2-5; clone size: NA; CDR3 DNA: TGTGCCAGCACATCAGGGTACCAAGAGACCCAGTACTTC; CDR3 protein: CASTSGYQETQYF
D gene: NA; V gene: TRBV19; J gene: TRBJ2-5; clone size: NA; CDR3 DNA: TGTGCCAGTAGTATGGCAGGGGTAAAGGGAGAGACCCAGTACTTC; CDR3 protein: CASSMAGVKGETQYF
D gene: NA; V gene: TRBV15; J gene: TRBJ1-2; clone size: many; CDR3 DNA: TGTGCCACCAGCTTCTCGACAGGCGGTGACTATGGCTACACCTTC; CDR3 protein: CATSFSTGGDYGYTF
D gene: NA; V gene: TRBV4-2; J gene: TRBJ2-5; clone size: many; CDR3 DNA: TGTGCCAGCAGCCACCGGGAACAAGAGACCCAGTACTTC; CDR3 protein: CASSHREQETQYF
D gene: NA; V gene: TRBV4-2; J gene: TRBJ1-1; clone size: many; CDR3 DNA: TGTGCCAGCAGCCAAGATAGTGCAGGGTTGGTTTTCTTT; CDR3 protein: CASSQDSAGLVFF
D gene: NA; V gene: TRBV4-1; J gene: TRBJ1-2; clone size: many; CDR3 DNA: TGCGCCAGCAGCCAACCCCCTATGGGGGACTATGGCTACACCTTC; CDR3 protein: CASSQPPMGDYGYTF
D gene: NA; V gene: TRBV25-1; J gene: TRBJ1-1; clone size: many; CDR3 DNA: TGTGCCAGCAGTGCCGCAGGGGCGCGGACTGAAGCTTTCTTT; CDR3 protein: CASSAAGARTEAFF
D gene: NA; V gene: TRBV6-5; J gene: TRBJ2-2; clone size: many; CDR3 DNA: TGTGCCAGCAGTTACTCTGGGGGCCCGAACACCGGGGAGCTGTTTTTT; CDR3 protein: CASSYSGGPNTGELFF
D gene: NA; V gene: TRBV7-2; J gene: TRBJ2-7; clone size: many; CDR3 DNA: TGTGCCAGCAGCTTAGGCCGGATCTACGAGCAGTACTTC; CDR3 protein: CASSLGRIYEQYF
D gene: TRBD2; V gene: TRBV2; J gene: TRBJ2-6; clone size: NA; CDR3 DNA: TGTGCCAGCATTGGCGGGGGGGCAATTGGGGCCAACGTCCTGACTTTC; CDR3 protein: CASIGGGAIGANVLTF